This is a list of T cell receptor beta chains from one sample in a study of blood T cell repertoires in COVID-19. Assay used: immunoSEQ multiplex PCR; TCRdb lists only in-frame clones, some missing. In the table there are about 260,000 clones, 88% of which are singletons. Sequenced material: peripheral blood. Receptors originate from a human donor in a cohort sampled during active COVID-19. The CDR3 runs from the conserved cysteine through the conserved F or W. Each record gives: J gene, V gene, D gene, clone size, CDR3 DNA, CDR3 protein. The D gene is left open where the match is weak. The listing skips clone size in some rows; elsewhere it reads once, few, many or a size class.

TRBJ2-7	TRBV3-1/TRBV3-2	TRBD1	once	TGTGCCAGCAGCCAAGTTGGTGTTGGACAGGGGGCCTACGAGCAGTACTTC	CASSQVGVGQGAYEQYF
TRBJ1-5	TRBV19	-	-	TGTGCCAGTAGTATAGTATTTTGGCAGGGAGGTAATCAGCCCCAGCATTTT	CASSIVFWQGGNQPQHF
TRBJ1-1	TRBV27	TRBD1	-	TGTGCCAGCAGTTGGGACAGCGGCACTGAAGCTTTCTTT	CASSWDSGTEAFF
TRBJ1-4	TRBV7-2	-	once	TGTGCCAGCAGCCAAACCCTAGGCGGTGGACTGTTTTTT	CASSQTLGGGLFF
TRBJ2-7	TRBV6-5	TRBD1	-	TGTGCCAGCAGACTATCCTCCACAGGGGGGCGGCAGTACTTC	CASRLSSTGGRQYF
TRBJ2-7	TRBV28	-	-	TGTGCCAGCAGCCGCCGACGGGAGTCCTACGAGCAGTACTTC	CASSRRRESYEQYF
TRBJ1-2	TRBV19	TRBD1	few	TGTGCCAGTAGTGGACAGGGTTTCAGCTATGGCTACACCTTC	CASSGQGFSYGYTF
TRBJ1-5	TRBV6-2/TRBV6-3	TRBD1	-	TGTGCCAGCAGTTACCTCCGGGACAGGGCTTTGGGTTATCAGCCCCAGCATTTT	CASSYLRDRALGYQPQHF
TRBJ2-1	TRBV30	-	-	TGTGCCTGTACCTGGGTGGGGGGGGCCCCCAATGAGCAGTTCTTC	CACTWVGGAPNEQFF
TRBJ1-3	TRBV9	TRBD1	once	TGTGCCAGCAGCGGAAACACAGGGGCTGGAAACACCATATATTTT	CASSGNTGAGNTIYF